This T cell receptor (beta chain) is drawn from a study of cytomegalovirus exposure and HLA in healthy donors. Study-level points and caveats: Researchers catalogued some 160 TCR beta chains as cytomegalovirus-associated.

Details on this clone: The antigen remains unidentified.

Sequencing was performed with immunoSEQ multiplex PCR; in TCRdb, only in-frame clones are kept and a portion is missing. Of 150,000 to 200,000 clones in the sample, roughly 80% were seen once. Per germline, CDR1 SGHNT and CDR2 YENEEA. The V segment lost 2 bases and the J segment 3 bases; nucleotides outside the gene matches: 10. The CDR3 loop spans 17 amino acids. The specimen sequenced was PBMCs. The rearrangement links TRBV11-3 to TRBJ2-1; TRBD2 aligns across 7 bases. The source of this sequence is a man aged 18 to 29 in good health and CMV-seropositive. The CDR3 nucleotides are TGTGCCAGCAGCTTAACCCCGGGAGGCACTCTCTACAATGAGCAGTTCTTC. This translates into CASSLTPGGTLYNEQFF.